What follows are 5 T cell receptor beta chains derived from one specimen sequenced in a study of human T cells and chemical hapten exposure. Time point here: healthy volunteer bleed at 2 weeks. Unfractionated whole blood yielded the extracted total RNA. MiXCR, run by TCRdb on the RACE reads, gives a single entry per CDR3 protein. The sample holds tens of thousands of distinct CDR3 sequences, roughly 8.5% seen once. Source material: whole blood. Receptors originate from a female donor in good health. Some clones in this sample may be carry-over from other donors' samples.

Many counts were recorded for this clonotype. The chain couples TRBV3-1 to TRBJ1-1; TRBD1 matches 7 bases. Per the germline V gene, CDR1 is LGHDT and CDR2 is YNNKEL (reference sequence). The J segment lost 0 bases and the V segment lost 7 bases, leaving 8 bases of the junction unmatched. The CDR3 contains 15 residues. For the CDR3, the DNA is TGTGCCAGCACCCCTATGGACAGGCTGAACACTGAAGCTTTCTTT. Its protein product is CASTPMDRLNTEAFF. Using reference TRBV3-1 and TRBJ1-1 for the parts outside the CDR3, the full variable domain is DTAVSQTPKYLVTQMGNDKSIKCEQNLGHDTMYWYKQDSKKFLKIMFSYNNKELIINETVPNRFSPKSPDKAHLNLHINSLELGDSAVYFCASTPMDRLNTEAFFGQGTRLTVV.

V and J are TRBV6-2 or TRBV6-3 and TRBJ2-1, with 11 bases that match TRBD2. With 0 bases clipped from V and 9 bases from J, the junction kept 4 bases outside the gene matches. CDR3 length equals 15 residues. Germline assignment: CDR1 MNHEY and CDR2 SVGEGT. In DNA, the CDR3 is TGTGCCAGCAGTTACTCGAATCTAGCGGGAGGTGAGCAGTTCTTC. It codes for CASSYSNLAGGEQFF.

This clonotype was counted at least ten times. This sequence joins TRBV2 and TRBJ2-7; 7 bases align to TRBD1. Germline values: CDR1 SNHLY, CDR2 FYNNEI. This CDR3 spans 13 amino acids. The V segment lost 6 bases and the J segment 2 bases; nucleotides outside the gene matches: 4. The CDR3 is CASRVGQTYEQYF. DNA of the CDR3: TGTGCCAGCAGGGTGGGACAGACCTACGAGCAGTACTTC.

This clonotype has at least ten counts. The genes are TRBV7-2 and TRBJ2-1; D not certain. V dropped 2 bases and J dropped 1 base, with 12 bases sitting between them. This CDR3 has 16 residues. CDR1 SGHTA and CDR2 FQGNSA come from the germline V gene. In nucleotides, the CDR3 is TGTGCCAGCAGCTTACTCAACGTCCCATCCTACAATGAGCAGTTCTTC. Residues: CASSLLNVPSYNEQFF.

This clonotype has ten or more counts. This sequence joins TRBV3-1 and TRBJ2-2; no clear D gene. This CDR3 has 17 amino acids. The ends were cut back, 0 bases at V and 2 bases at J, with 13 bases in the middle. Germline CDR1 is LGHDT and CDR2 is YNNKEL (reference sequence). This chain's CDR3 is CASSQDIRARNTGELFF. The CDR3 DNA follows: TGTGCCAGCAGCCAAGATATAAGGGCCCGAAACACCGGGGAGCTGTTTTTT.